One and the same sample provided the 6 T cell receptor beta chains below, sequenced in a study of CD8+ T cells in alopecia areata. Reverse transcription of extracted RNA yielded cDNA, which provided the sequencing template. The assay was immunoSEQ multiplex PCR, and TCRdb's table has in-frame clones only and misses some. The table shows about 120,000 clones, with 55% to 80% occurring only once. Sequencing was performed on CD4+ T cells sorted from blood. The receptor set was obtained from a human donor in good health.

The CDR3 reads CASSERVAGRSPLHF. CDR3 coding DNA: TGTGCCAGCAGTGAAAGGGTGGCAGGGCGTTCACCCCTCCACTTT. The chain uses TRBV2 and TRBJ1-6, with D possibly TRBD1 on 5 matching bases. This CDR3 has 15 residues. V lost 2 bases to trimming and J lost 9 bases, with 14 bases between them. Germline CDR1 and CDR2: SNHLY and FYNNEI.

The chain has TRBV30 and TRBJ1-2; 7 bases agree with TRBD1. CDR1 and CDR2 (germline): GTSNPN, SVGIG (reference sequence). This CDR3 comprises 14 residues. J gave up 2 bases and V 3 bases, and 6 bases lay outside the gene matches. CDR3 loop: CAWSLDRTNYGYTF. CDR3 nucleotides: TGTGCCTGGAGCTTGGACAGGACCAACTATGGCTACACCTTC. Looking up the rest from reference TRBV30 and TRBJ1-2 gives the full variable domain: SQTIHQWPATLVQPVGSPLSLECTVEGTSNPNLYWYRQAAGRGLQLLFYSVGIGQISSEVPQNLSASRPQDRQFILSSKKLLLSDSGFYLCAWSLDRTNYGYTFGSGTRLTVV.

The V and J genes are TRBV30 and TRBJ1-4; 12 positions agree with TRBD1. J lost 2 bases, V lost 3 bases, and 1 base had no gene match. Germline CDR1 is GTSNPN and CDR2 is SVGIG (reference sequence). The CDR3 contains 15 residues. The CDR3 coding sequence is TGTGCCTGGAGGGGACAGGGGGCTACTAATGAAAAACTGTTTTTT. Protein: CAWRGQGATNEKLFF.

The chain couples TRBV9 to TRBJ2-5; D is unresolved. The CDR3 runs to 11 residues. Trimming removed 4 bases at V and 5 bases at J, with 6 bases between. CDR1 is SGDLS, CDR2 YYNGEE, per germline. CDR3 bases: TGTGCCAGCAGCCCCGGGGAGACCCAGTACTTC. Encoded protein: CASSPGETQYF. Supplemented by reference TRBV9 and TRBJ2-5, the full variable domain reads DSGVTQTPKHLITATGQRVTLRCSPRSGDLSVYWYQQSLDQGLQFLIQYYNGEERAKGNILERFSAQQFPDLHSELNLSSLELGDSALYFCASSPGETQYFGPGTRLLVL.

The chain is built from TRBV29-1 and TRBJ1-1; D remains ambiguous. CDR3 length equals 14 residues. V dropped 6 bases and J dropped 1 base, with 15 bases sitting between them. Germline V gene lookup returns CDR1 SQVTM and CDR2 ANQGSEA. In nucleotides, the CDR3 is TGCAGCGTCCGCGATTCGGGCGGGAACACTGAAGCTTTCTTT. As protein: CSVRDSGGNTEAFF.

This clone was found a few times. The chain recombines TRBV29-1 with TRBJ2-1; TRBD1 matches at 11 bases. Germline-derived CDR1 and CDR2 are SQVTM and ANQGSEA. The J segment lost 7 bases and the V segment lost 8 bases, leaving 7 bases of the junction unmatched. The CDR3 spans 13 residues. CDR3 nucleotide sequence: TGCAGCACCCGGACAGGGGGCAGGAATGAGCAGTTCTTC. This codes for CSTRTGGRNEQFF.